The clone carrying this TCR beta chain was picked up a small number of times. Its specificity is unknown. TCRdb re-derived calls from the reads in MiXCR, one entry per CDR3 protein. The profile covers roughly 920,000 distinct CDR3 sequences, with around 29% appearing a single time and around 15% taken by the ten largest. This sample was taken from a study of T cell repertoires in cytomegalovirus infection. For the study at large: CMV infection plus the matching HLA type was flagged by public TCR beta signatures. Study findings and constraints: There were HLA-C-restricted CMV-specific TCR beta clonotypes dominating the ex vivo response. Carriers of CMV plus the relevant HLA were identified by cumulative public TCR beta family frequency.

The CDR3 extends over 15 amino acids. Germline trimming cut 6 bases from V and 4 bases from J; bases unmatched to any gene: 11. Germline assignment: CDR1 LNHDA and CDR2 SQIVND (reference sequence). The sample was cultured CD8+ T cells from PBMCs, taken from culture after CMV antigen stimulation. The sequence came from a human donor in good health (CMV status not recorded). Some clones in this sample may be carry-over from other donors' samples. The V gene is TRBV19, the J gene TRBJ1-2; TRBD1 matches 7 bases. CDR3 loop: CASSDTGAPLYGYTF. In DNA, the CDR3 is TGTGCCAGTAGCGACACAGGGGCGCCACTCTATGGCTACACCTTC.